The following is a TCR beta chain sequence with its context. The germline CDR1 and CDR2 sequences are WSHSY and SAAADI. The CDR3 extends over 12 amino acids. The germline V and J ends were trimmed by 5 bases and 7 bases, with 11 bases remaining between them. This specimen comes from a study of blood T cell repertoires in COVID-19. Per the authors' pipeline: Nucleated cell number was recorded as an estimate derived from reference gene primer amplification. This table comes from immunoSEQ multiplex PCR, and its TCRdb copy is limited to in-frame clones, with some not included. That table gives V, J and clone size, and the DNA gave D and trimming. The sample lists roughly 160,000 clones; around 80% were seen once. Participants were aged 18 to 89 years, lived in roughly 23 US areas, and enrolled virtually. Clinical history as reported by participants underpinned cohort assignment.

The source of this sequence is a man in his fifties who had recovered from COVID-19. This sequence joins TRBV10-2 and TRBJ1-2; tentatively, D is TRBD1 (6 bases). Sequencing was done on a sample of PBMCs or T cells enriched from blood (not recorded which). CDR3 sequence reads: CASSPTGPGYTF. The CDR3 DNA sequence: TGCGCCAGCAGTCCTACAGGGCCTGGCTACACCTTC.